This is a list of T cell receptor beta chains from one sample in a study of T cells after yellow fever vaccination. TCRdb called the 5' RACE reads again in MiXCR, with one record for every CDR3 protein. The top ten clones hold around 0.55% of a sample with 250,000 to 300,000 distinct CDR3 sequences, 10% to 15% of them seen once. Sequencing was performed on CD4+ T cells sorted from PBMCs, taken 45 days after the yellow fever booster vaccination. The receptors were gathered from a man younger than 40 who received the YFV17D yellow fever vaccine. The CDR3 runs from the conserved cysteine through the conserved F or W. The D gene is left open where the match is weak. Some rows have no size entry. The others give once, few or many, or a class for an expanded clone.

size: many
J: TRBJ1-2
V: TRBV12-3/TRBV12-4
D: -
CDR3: CASSLGYGYTF
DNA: TGTGCCAGCAGTTTAGGGTATGGCTACACCTTC

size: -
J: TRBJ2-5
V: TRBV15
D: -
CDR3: CATSRDREGTQYF
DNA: TGTGCCACCAGCAGAGATCGCGAGGGGACCCAGTACTTC

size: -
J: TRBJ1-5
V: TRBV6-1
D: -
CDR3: CATSQLGSYQPQHF
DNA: TGTGCCACCTCACAGCTGGGGTCTTATCAGCCCCAGCATTTT

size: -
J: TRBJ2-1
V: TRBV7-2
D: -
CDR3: CASSLLGGLGNEQFF
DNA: TGTGCCAGCAGCTTACTGGGGGGATTGGGGAATGAGCAGTTCTTC

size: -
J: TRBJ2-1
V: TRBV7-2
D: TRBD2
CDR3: CASSLGLAGRDEQFF
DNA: TGTGCCAGCAGCTTAGGGCTAGCGGGACGGGATGAGCAGTTCTTC

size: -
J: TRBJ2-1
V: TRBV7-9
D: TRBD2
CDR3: CASSLAPTSGRTDEQFF
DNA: TGTGCCAGCAGCTTAGCGCCGACTAGCGGGAGGACAGATGAGCAGTTCTTC

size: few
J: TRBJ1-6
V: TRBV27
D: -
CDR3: CASSFGERANSPLHF
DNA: TGTGCCAGCAGTTTTGGCGAGCGAGCGAATTCACCCCTCCACTTT

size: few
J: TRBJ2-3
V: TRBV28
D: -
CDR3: CASSLLVEDTQYF
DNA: TGTGCCAGCAGTTTATTAGTAGAAGATACGCAGTATTTT

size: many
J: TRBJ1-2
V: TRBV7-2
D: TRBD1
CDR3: CASSLRDRGRGYTF
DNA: TGTGCCAGCAGCTTACGGGACAGGGGAAGGGGCTACACCTTC

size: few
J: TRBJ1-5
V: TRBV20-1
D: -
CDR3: CSARDGTGTLNQPQHF
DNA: TGCAGTGCTAGAGATGGGACCGGGACACTAAATCAGCCCCAGCATTTT

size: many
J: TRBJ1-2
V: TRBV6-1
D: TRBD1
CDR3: CASTDTGTGYYGYTF
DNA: TGTGCCAGCACCGATACCGGGACAGGGTACTATGGCTACACCTTC

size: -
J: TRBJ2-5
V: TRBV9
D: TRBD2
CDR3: CASSVAGTSTETQYF
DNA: TGTGCCAGCAGCGTAGCTGGGACTAGTACCGAGACCCAGTACTTC

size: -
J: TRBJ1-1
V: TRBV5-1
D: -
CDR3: CASSLDPASSYTEAFF
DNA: TGCGCCAGCAGCTTGGACCCCGCCAGTTCGTACACTGAAGCTTTCTTT

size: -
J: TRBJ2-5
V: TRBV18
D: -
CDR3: CATKEAGQETQYF
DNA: TGTGCCACCAAGGAGGCAGGGCAAGAGACCCAGTACTTC

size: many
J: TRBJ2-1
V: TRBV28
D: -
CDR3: CASSLAGKGEQFF
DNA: TGTGCCAGCAGTTTAGCAGGGAAGGGTGAGCAGTTCTTC

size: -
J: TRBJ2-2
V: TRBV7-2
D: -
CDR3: CASSLIRELFF
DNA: TGTGCCAGCAGCTTAATTCGGGAGCTGTTTTTT

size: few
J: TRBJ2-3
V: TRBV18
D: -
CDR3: CASCLERAAGTTSTDTQYF
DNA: TGTGCCAGCTGCCTCGAACGGGCCGCAGGGACGACTAGCACAGATACGCAGTATTTT

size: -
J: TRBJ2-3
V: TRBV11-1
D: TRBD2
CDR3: CASSPTLLAGSSTDTQYF
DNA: TGTGCCAGCAGCCCGACCCTACTAGCGGGCTCTAGCACAGATACGCAGTATTTT

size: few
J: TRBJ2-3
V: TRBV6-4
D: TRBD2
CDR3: CASSDSGGGADTQYF
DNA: TGTGCCAGCAGTGACTCTGGGGGAGGGGCGGATACGCAGTATTTT

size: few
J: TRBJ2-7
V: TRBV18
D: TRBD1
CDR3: CASSQDRDDEQYF
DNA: TGTGCCAGCTCCCAGGACAGGGACGACGAGCAGTACTTC

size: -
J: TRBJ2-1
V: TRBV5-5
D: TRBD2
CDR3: CASSPARLAGVNEQFF
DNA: TGTGCCAGCAGCCCGGCCCGACTAGCGGGGGTCAATGAGCAGTTCTTC

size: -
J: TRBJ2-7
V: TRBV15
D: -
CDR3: CATSSTTIGAIREQYF
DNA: TGTGCCACCAGCAGCACAACGATTGGTGCAATCCGCGAGCAGTACTTC

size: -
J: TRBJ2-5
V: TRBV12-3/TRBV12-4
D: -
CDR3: CASKLGTHQETQYF
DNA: TGTGCCAGCAAGCTAGGGACACACCAAGAGACCCAGTACTTC

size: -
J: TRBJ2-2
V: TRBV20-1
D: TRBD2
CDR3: CSARRDLAGGTGELFF
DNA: TGCAGTGCTAGAAGAGACTTAGCGGGAGGGACCGGGGAGCTGTTTTTT

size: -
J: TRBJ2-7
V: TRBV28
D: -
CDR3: CASRAPLSYEQYF
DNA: TGTGCCAGCAGAGCCCCCCTCTCCTACGAGCAGTACTTC

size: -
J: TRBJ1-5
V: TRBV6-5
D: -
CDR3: CASSYEGNQPQHF
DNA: TGTGCCAGCAGTTACGAGGGCAATCAGCCCCAGCATTTT

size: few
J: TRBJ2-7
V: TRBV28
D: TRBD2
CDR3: CASSTQAGGSEQYF
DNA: TGTGCCAGCAGTACCCAAGCGGGAGGTAGCGAGCAGTACTTC

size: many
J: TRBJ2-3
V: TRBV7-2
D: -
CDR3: CASRGDTQYF
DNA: TGTGCCAGCAGGGGAGATACGCAGTATTTT

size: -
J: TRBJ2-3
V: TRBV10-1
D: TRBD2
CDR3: CASSGGLAGGVVTDTQYF
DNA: TGCGCCAGCAGCGGGGGACTAGCGGGAGGAGTAGTAACAGATACGCAGTATTTT

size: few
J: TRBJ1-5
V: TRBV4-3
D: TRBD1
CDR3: CASSRTTGGRQPQHF
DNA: TGCGCCAGCAGCCGGACGACAGGGGGCCGTCAGCCCCAGCATTTT

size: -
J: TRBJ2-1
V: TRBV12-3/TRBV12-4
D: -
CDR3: CASRRSGEQFF
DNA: TGTGCCAGCAGAAGGAGTGGTGAGCAGTTCTTC

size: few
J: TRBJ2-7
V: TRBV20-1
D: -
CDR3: CSARDPSSFSYEQYF
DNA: TGCAGTGCTAGAGATCCTAGCTCCTTCTCCTACGAGCAGTACTTC

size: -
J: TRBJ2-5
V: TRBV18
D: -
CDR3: CASSPMGGPETQYF
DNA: TGTGCCAGCTCACCAATGGGCGGTCCGGAGACCCAGTACTTC

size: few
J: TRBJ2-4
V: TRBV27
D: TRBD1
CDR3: CASSLSFRQGVGLAKNIQYF
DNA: TGTGCCAGCAGTTTAAGTTTTAGACAGGGAGTGGGGCTAGCCAAAAACATTCAGTACTTC

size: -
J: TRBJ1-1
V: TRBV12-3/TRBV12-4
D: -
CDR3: CASSLGDANTEAFF
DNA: TGTGCCAGCAGTTTGGGGGATGCGAACACTGAAGCTTTCTTT

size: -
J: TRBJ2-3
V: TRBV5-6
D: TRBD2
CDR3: CASSLDSGTVTDTQYF
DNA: TGTGCCAGCAGCTTGGATAGCGGGACCGTCACAGATACGCAGTATTTT

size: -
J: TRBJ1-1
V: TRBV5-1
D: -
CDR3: CASSRWAGTEAFF
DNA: TGCGCCAGCAGCAGATGGGCGGGCACTGAAGCTTTCTTT

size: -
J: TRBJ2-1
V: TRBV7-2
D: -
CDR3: CASSSAPQGSYNEQFF
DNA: TGTGCCAGCAGCTCCGCGCCTCAGGGATCCTACAATGAGCAGTTCTTC

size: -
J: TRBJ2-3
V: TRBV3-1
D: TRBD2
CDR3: CASRGAGSDTQYF
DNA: TGTGCCAGCAGAGGAGCGGGGTCGGATACGCAGTATTTT

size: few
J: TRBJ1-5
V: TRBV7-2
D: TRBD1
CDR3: CASSLGTGAAQPQHF
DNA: TGTGCCAGCAGCTTAGGGACAGGGGCGGCTCAGCCCCAGCATTTT

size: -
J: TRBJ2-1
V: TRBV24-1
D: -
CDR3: CATSRRGAVEDEQFF
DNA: TGTGCCACCAGTCGTAGAGGGGCTGTCGAGGATGAGCAGTTCTTC

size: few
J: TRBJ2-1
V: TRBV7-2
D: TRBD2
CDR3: CASSQGLAGVSEQFF
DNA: TGTGCCAGCAGCCAGGGACTAGCGGGAGTCAGTGAGCAGTTCTTC

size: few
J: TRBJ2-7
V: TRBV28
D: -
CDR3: CASTPPGALYEQYF
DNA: TGTGCCAGCACCCCCCCAGGGGCCCTCTACGAGCAGTACTTC

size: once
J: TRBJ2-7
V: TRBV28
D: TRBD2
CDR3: CASRDGGATGIAGEQYF
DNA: TGTGCCAGCAGGGACGGGGGGGCAACTGGAATCGCCGGCGAGCAGTACTTC

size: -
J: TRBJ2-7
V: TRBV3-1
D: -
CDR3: CASSRDEAYEQYF
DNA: TGTGCCAGCAGCCGGGACGAAGCCTACGAGCAGTACTTC

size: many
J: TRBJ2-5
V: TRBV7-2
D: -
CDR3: CASSLAGSDPGETQYF
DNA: TGTGCCAGCAGCTTAGCAGGAAGTGATCCCGGAGAGACCCAGTACTTC

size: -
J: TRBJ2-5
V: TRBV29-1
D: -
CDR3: CSAPGARQETQYF
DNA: TGCAGCGCCCCGGGAGCTAGACAAGAGACCCAGTACTTC

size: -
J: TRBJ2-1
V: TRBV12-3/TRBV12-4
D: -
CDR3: CASSSVGGVHNEQFF
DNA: TGTGCCAGCAGTTCCGTGGGGGGCGTACACAATGAGCAGTTCTTC

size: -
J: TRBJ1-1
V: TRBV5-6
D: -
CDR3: CASSVRQENTEAFF
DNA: TGTGCCAGCAGCGTAAGACAGGAGAACACTGAAGCTTTCTTT

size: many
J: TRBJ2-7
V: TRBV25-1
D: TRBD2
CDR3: CASSVREGLGDEQYF
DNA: TGTGCCAGCAGTGTTAGGGAGGGACTCGGGGACGAGCAGTACTTC

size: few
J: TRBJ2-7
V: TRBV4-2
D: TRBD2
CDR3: CASSQEPLARSYEQYF
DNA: TGTGCCAGCAGCCAAGAACCACTAGCGCGCTCCTACGAGCAGTACTTC

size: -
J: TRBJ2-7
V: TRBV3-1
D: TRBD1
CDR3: CASSQDLDRAGEQYF
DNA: TGTGCCAGCAGCCAAGACCTGGACAGGGCCGGCGAGCAGTACTTC